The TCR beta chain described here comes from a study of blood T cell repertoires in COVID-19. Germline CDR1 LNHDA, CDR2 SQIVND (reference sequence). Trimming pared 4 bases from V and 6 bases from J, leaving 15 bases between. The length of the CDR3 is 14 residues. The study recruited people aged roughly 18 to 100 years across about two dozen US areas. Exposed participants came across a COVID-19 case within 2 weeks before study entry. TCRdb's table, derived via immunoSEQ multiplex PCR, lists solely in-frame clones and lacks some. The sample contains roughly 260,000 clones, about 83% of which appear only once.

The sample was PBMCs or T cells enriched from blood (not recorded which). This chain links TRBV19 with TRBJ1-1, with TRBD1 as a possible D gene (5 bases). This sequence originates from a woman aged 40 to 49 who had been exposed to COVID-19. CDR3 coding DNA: TGTGCCAGTAGTAAAAGACAGACGTTCTCTGAAGCTTTCTTT. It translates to CASSKRQTFSEAFF.